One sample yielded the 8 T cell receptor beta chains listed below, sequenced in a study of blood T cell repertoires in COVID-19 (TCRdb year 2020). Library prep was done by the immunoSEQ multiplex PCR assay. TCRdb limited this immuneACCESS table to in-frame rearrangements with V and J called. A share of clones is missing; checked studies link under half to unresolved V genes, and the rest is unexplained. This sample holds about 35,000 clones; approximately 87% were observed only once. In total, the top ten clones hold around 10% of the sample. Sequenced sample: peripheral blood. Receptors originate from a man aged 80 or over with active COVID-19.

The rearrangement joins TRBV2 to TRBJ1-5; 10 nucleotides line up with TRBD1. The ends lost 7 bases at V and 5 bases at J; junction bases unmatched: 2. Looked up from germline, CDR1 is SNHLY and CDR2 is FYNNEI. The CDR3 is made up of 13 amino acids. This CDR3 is CASTGQGDQPQHF. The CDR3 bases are TGTGCCAGCACCGGACAGGGGGATCAGCCCCAGCATTTT.

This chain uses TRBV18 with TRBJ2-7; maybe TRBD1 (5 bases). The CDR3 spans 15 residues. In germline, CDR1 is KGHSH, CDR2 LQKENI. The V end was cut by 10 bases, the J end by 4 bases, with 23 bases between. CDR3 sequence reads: CANTIGQGVLYEQYF. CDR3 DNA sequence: TGTGCCAACACGATCGGGCAGGGTGTGTTGTACGAGCAGTACTTC.

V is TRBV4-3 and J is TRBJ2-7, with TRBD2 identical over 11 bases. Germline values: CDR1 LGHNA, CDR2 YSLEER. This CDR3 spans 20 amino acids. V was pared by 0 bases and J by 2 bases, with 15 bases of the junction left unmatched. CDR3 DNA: TGCGCCAGCAGCCAAGATTGGGGCCTCGTAGCGGGAGGGGGGGCCTACGAGCAGTACTTC. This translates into CASSQDWGLVAGGGAYEQYF.

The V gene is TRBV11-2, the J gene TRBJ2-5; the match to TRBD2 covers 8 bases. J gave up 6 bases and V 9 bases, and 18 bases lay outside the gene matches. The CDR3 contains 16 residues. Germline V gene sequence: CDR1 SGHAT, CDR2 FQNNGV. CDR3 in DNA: TGTGCCAGTACAGCCGGGACCGCGACTAGCGCTAAGACCCAGTACTTC. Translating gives CASTAGTATSAKTQYF.

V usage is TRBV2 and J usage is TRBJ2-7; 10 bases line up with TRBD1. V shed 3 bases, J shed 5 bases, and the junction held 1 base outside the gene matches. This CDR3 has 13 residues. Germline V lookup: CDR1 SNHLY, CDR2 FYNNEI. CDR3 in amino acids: CASSDGTGDEQYF. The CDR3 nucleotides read TGTGCCAGCAGTGACGGGACAGGGGACGAGCAGTACTTC.

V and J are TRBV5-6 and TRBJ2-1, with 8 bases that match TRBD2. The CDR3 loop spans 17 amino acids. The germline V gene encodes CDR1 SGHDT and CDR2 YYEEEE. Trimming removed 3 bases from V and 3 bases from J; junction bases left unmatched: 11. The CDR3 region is CASSYDPGRAFYNEQFF. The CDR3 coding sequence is TGTGCCAGCAGCTACGACCCCGGGAGGGCCTTCTACAATGAGCAGTTCTTC.

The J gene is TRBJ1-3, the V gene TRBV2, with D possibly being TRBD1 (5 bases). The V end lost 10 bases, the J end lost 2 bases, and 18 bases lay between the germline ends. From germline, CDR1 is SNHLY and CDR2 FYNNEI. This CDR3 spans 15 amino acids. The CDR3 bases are TGTGCCACCCAGGATGCCAGGGTACCTGGAAACACCATATATTTT. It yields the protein CATQDARVPGNTIYF. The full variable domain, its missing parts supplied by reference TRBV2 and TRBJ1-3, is EPEVTQTPSHQVTQMGQEVILRCVPISNHLYFYWYRQILGQKVEFLVSFYNNEISEKSEIFDDQFSVERPDGSNFTLKIRSTKLEDSAMYFCATQDARVPGNTIYFGEGSWLTVV.

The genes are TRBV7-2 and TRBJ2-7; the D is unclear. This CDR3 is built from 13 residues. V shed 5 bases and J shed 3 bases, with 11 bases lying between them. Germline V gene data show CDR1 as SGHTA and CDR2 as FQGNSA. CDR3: CASSPRRNYEQYF. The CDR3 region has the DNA TGTGCCAGCAGCCCGAGGCGGAACTACGAGCAGTACTTC.